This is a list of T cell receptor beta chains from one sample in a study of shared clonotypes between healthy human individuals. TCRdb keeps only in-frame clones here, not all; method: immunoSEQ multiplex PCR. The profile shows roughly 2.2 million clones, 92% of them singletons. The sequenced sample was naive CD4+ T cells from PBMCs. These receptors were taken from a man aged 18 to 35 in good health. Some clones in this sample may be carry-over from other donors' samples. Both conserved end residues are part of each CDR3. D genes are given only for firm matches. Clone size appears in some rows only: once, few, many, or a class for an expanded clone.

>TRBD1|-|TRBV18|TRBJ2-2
TGTGCCAGCTCACCATTGACAGGGGGGAACACCGGGGAGCTGTTTTTT
CASSPLTGGNTGELFF
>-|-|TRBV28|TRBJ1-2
TGTGCCAGCAGTTTTACGGGATATGGCTACACCTTC
CASSFTGYGYTF
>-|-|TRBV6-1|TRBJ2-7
TGTGCCAGCAGGGCCTACGAGCAGTACTTC
CASRAYEQYF
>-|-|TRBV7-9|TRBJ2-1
TGTGCCAGCAGCCCCCGGCTGGGCACCTACTACAATGAGCAGTTCTTC
CASSPRLGTYYNEQFF
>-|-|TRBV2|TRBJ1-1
TGTGCCACCTGGACAGACATGAACACTGAAGCTTTCTTT
CATWTDMNTEAFF
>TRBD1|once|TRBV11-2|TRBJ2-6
TGTGCCAGCAGCTTACGTAGGACAGGGAGCTCTGGGGCCAACGTCCTGACTTTC
CASSLRRTGSSGANVLTF
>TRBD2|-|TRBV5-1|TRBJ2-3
TGCGCCAGCAGCTTGGTTCTGCGGGAGGGCCTCGCGGGTACGCAGTATTTT
CASSLVLREGLAGTQYF
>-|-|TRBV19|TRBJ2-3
TGTGCCCACGCAGATACGCAGTATTTT
CAHADTQYF
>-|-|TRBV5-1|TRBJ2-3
TGCGCCAGCAGCTTCTCTGATGCAGATACGCAGTATTTT
CASSFSDADTQYF
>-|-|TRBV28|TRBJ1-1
TGTGCCAGCAGGGGGGGGAAGGTCCACACTGAAGCTTTCTTT
CASRGGKVHTEAFF
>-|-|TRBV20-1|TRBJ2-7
TGCAGTTCTTATCAAGGGGAGCAGTACTTC
CSSYQGEQYF
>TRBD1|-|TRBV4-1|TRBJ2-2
TGCGCCAGCAGCCAAGAGACAGGGACCATGAACACCGGGGAGCTGTTTTTT
CASSQETGTMNTGELFF
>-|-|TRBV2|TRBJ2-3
TGTGCGTATAGCGGTCTTAGCACAGATACGCAGTATTTT
CAYSGLSTDTQYF
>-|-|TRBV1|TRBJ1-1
TGCACCAGCAGCCACCACAGGGGGTTCACTGAAGCTTTCTTT
CTSSHHRGFTEAFF
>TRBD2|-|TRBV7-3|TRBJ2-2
TGTGCCAGCAGCGAAGGACTAGCGGGAGGGCCCTTCACCGGGGAGCTGTTTTTT
CASSEGLAGGPFTGELFF
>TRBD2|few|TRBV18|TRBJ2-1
TGTGCCAGCTCACCACGACTAGCGGGAGAAAATGAGCAGTTCTTC
CASSPRLAGENEQFF
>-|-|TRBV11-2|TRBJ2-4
TGTGCCAGCAGCCGTACAAAGGGGGTGGACATTCAGTACTTC
CASSRTKGVDIQYF
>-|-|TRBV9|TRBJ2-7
TGTGCCAGCAGCGTAGGTGTAGGCCTCTACTACGAGCAGTACTTC
CASSVGVGLYYEQYF
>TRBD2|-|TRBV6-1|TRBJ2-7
TGTGCCAGCAGTGACCGGACTAGCGGGAACAACGAGCAGTACTTC
CASSDRTSGNNEQYF
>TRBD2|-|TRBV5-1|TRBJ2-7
TGCGCCAGCAGCGGAGGGACTAGCGGAGGATTTAATCGCCGGTACTTC
CASSGGTSGGFNRRYF
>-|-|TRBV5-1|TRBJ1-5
TGCGCCAGCAGCTTGGGAGCCGGGGGGTCGCCGAATCAGCCCCAGCATTTT
CASSLGAGGSPNQPQHF
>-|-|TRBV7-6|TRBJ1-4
TGTGCCAGCAGCTTAGGTGGACAGAAGAATGAAAAACTGTTTTTT
CASSLGGQKNEKLFF
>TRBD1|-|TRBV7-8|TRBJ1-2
TGTGCCAGCAGCTTAGGGTTAGGGGGCCAATATGGCTACACCTTC
CASSLGLGGQYGYTF
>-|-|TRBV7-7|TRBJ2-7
TGTGCCAGCAGTCCGTCGGGTTCCAGTTCCTACGAGCAGTACTTC
CASSPSGSSSYEQYF
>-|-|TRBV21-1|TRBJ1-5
TGTGCCAGCACCATAGCTAGGGCCAGGCGGAATCAGCCCCAGCATTTT
CASTIARARRNQPQHF
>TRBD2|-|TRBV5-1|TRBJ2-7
TGCGCCAGCAGCTTTAACGGTGGGACTAGCTTCGAGCAGTACTTC
CASSFNGGTSFEQYF
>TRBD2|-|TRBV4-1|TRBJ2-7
TGCGCCAGCAGCCAACCGACTAGCGGGAGGACCGAGCAGTACTTC
CASSQPTSGRTEQYF
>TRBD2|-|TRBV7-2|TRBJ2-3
TGTGCCAGCAGCTTGGCGGGAGCTGGGCCAGATACGCAGTATTTT
CASSLAGAGPDTQYF
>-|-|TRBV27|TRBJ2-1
TGTGCCAGCAGTTTACTAGGACATGCCTCCTACAATGAGCAGTTCTTC
CASSLLGHASYNEQFF
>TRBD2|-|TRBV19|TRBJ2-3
TGTGCCAGTAGTTCACGGACTAGCGGGGGCACAGATACGCAGTATTTT
CASSSRTSGGTDTQYF
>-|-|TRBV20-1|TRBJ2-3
TGCAGTGCTAGAGACGTAGATACGCAGTATTTT
CSARDVDTQYF
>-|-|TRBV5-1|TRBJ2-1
TGCGCCAGCAGCTTGGCGTCAGGGACCCTTAATGAGCAGTTCTTC
CASSLASGTLNEQFF
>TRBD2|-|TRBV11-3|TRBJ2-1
TGTGCCAGCAGCCCCCGGACTAGCGGGAGTGATGAGCAGTTCTTC
CASSPRTSGSDEQFF
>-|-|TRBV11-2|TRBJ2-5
TGTGCCAGCAGCCCCCCCGGGGGCGAGACCCAGTACTTC
CASSPPGGETQYF
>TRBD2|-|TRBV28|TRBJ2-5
TGTGCCAGCAGTATCATAGCGGGAGGGTTCCAAGAGACCCAGTACTTC
CASSIIAGGFQETQYF
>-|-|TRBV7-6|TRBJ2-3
TGTGCCAGCAGCCTCATTGTTGGTGGCGCCACAGATACGCAGTATTTT
CASSLIVGGATDTQYF
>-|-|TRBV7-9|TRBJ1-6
TGTGCCAGCAGCTTAGTTTCACCCCTCCACTTT
CASSLVSPLHF
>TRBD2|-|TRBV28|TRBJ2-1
TGTGCCAGCAGTTTTTTAGGGCTAGCGGGACCTCAGCGTTATAATGAGCAGTTCTTC
CASSFLGLAGPQRYNEQFF
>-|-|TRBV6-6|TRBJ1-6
TGTGCCAGCAGCCCAGTTTTAGTCACTCGTTCACCCCTCCACTTT
CASSPVLVTRSPLHF
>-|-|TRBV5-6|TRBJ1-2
TGTGCCAGCAGCTTGGCGGGGGATAACTATGGCTACACCTTC
CASSLAGDNYGYTF
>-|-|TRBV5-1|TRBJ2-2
TGCGCCAGCAGCTCTATTATGGCGGACACCGGGGAGCTGTTTTTT
CASSSIMADTGELFF
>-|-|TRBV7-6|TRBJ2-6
TGTGCCAGCAGCTTCTCTGGGGCCAACGTCCTGACTTTC
CASSFSGANVLTF
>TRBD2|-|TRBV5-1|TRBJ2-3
TGCGCCAGCAGCACTAGCGTGGCAGATACGCAGTATTTT
CASSTSVADTQYF
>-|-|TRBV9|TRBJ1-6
TGTGCCAGCAGCCCGACGTCCCGGTCACCCCTCCACTTT
CASSPTSRSPLHF
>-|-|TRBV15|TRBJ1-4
TGTGCCACCAGCAGAGATGATTGGGGCAGGGCTAATGAAAAACTGTTTTTT
CATSRDDWGRANEKLFF
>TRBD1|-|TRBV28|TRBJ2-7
TGTGCCAGCAGTTCACACCTCAAACCGGGACAGGGCTACGAGCAGTACTTC
CASSSHLKPGQGYEQYF
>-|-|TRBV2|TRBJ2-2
TGTGCCAGCACCTACGCCGGGGAGCTGTTTTTT
CASTYAGELFF
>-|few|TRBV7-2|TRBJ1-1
TGTGCCAGCAGCCCCTCGGCGACGAACACTGAAGCTTTCTTT
CASSPSATNTEAFF
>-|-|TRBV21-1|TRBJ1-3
TGTGCCAGCAGCAAAGTCCTGACCCGGCCCCCCGTTCCTGGAAACACCATATATTTT
CASSKVLTRPPVPGNTIYF
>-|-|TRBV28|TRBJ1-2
TGTGCCAGCAGTTCCCTCGGGGGGGATAACTATGGCTACACCTTC
CASSSLGGDNYGYTF